The entry that follows covers one TCR beta chain sequence. Antigen: not known. The analysis combined second doses at about 4 or about 12 weeks. This sample is part of a study of T cell responses to AZD1222 COVID-19 vaccine. Study-wide findings and caveats: White British donors predominated, females outnumbered males, and clonal diversity was possibly underestimated.

Only in-frame clones appear in the TCRdb table, and some are missing; sequencing was by immunoSEQ multiplex PCR. The sample holds about 150,000 clones, over 90% seen once. The clonotype comes from an adult who received the AZD1222 COVID-19 vaccine. The source was peripheral blood, collected 28 days after the second AZD1222 dose.

Written as DNA, the CDR3 is TGTGCCAGCGCCCGGGACAGGGTCTTAACTAACTATGGCTACACCTTC. Translation gives CASARDRVLTNYGYTF. The chain joins TRBV19 to TRBJ1-2; 9 bases match TRBD1. The trim removed 9 bases at V and 0 bases at J, leaving 11 bases unmatched. This CDR3 contains 16 residues. CDR1 and CDR2 from the germline V gene are LNHDA and SQIVND (reference sequence).